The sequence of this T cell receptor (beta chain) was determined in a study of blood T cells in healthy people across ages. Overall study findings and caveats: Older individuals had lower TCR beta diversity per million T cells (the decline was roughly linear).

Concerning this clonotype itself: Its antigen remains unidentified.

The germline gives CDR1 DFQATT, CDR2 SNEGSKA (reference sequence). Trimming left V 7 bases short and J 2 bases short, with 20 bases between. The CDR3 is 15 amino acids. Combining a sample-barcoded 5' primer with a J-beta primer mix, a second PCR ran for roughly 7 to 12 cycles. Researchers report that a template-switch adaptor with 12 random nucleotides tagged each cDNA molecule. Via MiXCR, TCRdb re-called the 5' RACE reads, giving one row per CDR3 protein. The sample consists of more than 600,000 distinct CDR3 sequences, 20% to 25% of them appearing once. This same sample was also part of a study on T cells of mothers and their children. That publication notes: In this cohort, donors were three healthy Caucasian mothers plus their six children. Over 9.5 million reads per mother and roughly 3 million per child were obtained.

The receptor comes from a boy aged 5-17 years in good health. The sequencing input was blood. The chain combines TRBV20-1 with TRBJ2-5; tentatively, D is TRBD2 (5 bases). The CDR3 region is CSGGWPGTLQETQYF. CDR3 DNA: TGCAGTGGAGGGTGGCCAGGCACTTTACAAGAGACCCAGTACTTC.